This T cell receptor (beta chain) was recovered during a study of PD-L1 blockade in urothelial cancer. Study as a whole: About nine tenths of the roughly 30 patients comprised males who had bladder-origin urothelial cancer.

As regards this clone: Antigen: not known.

Specified time point: peripheral blood 6 weeks after treatment start. Patient sample counts ranged from 1 to 8, pretreatment and on-treatment. The assay was immunoSEQ multiplex PCR, and TCRdb's table has in-frame clones only and misses some. The sample shows about 91,000 clones, 70% to 90% of them seen only once. Overall study results and limits: Better survival was predicted by below-median pretreatment blood TCR clonality. Blood clones associated with the tumor expanded more at 3 weeks in durable-benefit patients.

V lost 2 bases to trimming and J lost 0 bases, with 8 bases between them. The CDR3 length is 15 residues. The germline V gene has CDR1 MDHEN and CDR2 SYDVKM. The genes are TRBV28 and TRBJ1-3, with D possibly TRBD1 on 5 matching bases. This receptor was identified in a man in his 70s with urothelial cancer. Sample: PBMCs, taken around atezolizumab (anti-PD-L1) treatment. The chain's CDR3 is CASSLGGASGNTIYF. As DNA, the CDR3 is TGTGCCAGCAGTTTAGGTGGGGCCTCTGGAAACACCATATATTTT.